These 19 T cell receptor beta chains originate from one sample sequenced in a study of shared clonotypes between healthy human individuals. Clones were read by immunoSEQ multiplex PCR, and TCRdb kept only the in-frame ones, dropping some. This sample has 700,000 or so clones, with 60% to 80% found just once. Source material: memory CD4+ T cells sorted from blood. Subset described: CD45RA-negative fraction. These receptors originate from a woman aged 25-40 years in good health.

The chain couples TRBV11-2 to TRBJ2-7, with 10 bases that match TRBD2. With 0 bases clipped from V and 5 bases from J, the junction kept 13 bases outside the gene matches. The CDR3 has 18 amino acids. Germline V gives CDR1 SGHAT, CDR2 FQNNGV. CDR3 in amino acids: CASSLDRYGSGRYNEQYF. The CDR3 DNA reads as TGTGCCAGCAGCTTAGATCGCTATGGTAGCGGGAGGTATAACGAGCAGTACTTC.

The V and J genes are TRBV5-3 and TRBJ2-7; possible D gene TRBD1, 5 bases. TRBV5-3 belongs to the ORF category, with a function that is uncertain. CDR3 length equals 14 residues. Trimming removed 0 bases at V and 0 bases at J, with 7 bases between. This chain's CDR3 is CARSLVQDSYEQYF. CDR3 DNA: TGTGCCAGAAGCTTGGTACAGGACTCCTACGAGCAGTACTTC.

The chain employs TRBV19 and TRBJ2-5; TRBD2 aligns across 10 bases. After removal of 5 bases from V and 4 bases from J, the junction contained 7 bases not matched to a gene. The CDR3 consists of 15 residues. Germline V gene lookup returns CDR1 LNHDA and CDR2 SQIVND (reference sequence). Written as DNA, the CDR3 is TGTGCCAGTAGTGAGCGGGAGGGCCTCAGAGAGACCCAGTACTTC. Its protein product is CASSEREGLRETQYF. Together with reference TRBV19 and TRBJ2-5, the CDR3 gives the full variable domain: DGGITQSPKYLFRKEGQNVTLSCEQNLNHDAMYWYRQDPGQGLRLIYYSQIVNDFQKGDIAEGYSVSREKKESFPLTVTSAQKNPTAFYLCASSEREGLRETQYFGPGTRLLVL.

This clone was observed at least ten times. This rearrangement joins TRBV29-1 to TRBJ2-1, with TRBD2 as a possible D gene (6 bases). V gave up 7 bases and J gave up 7 bases, with 23 bases separating them. Germline V gene data show CDR1 as SQVTM and CDR2 as ANQGSEA. The CDR3 contains 15 residues. This CDR3 is CSAKSSGRSFNEQFF. The CDR3 bases are TGCAGCGCTAAGAGTTCGGGGAGGTCTTTTAATGAGCAGTTCTTC.

This chain uses TRBV4-1 with TRBJ1-5; D is perhaps TRBD1 (5 bases). V shed 4 bases and J shed 1 base, with 20 bases lying between them. The V gene's germline CDR1 is MGHRA and CDR2 YSYEKL. CDR3 length: 18 amino acids. The CDR3 DNA is TGCGCCAGCAGCCTCAACACGGGGGGAATACAAAGCAATCAGCCCCAGCATTTT. Translation gives CASSLNTGGIQSNQPQHF.

The chain employs TRBV19 and TRBJ1-5, with D uncertain. Per the germline V gene, CDR1 is LNHDA and CDR2 is SQIVND (reference sequence). The V gene lost 6 bases and the J gene lost 2 bases, with 17 bases spanning the gap. There are 16 residues in the CDR3. CDR3 DNA sequence: TGTGCCAGTAGCAGGATGGGCAGTTGGGGCAATCAGCCCCAGCATTTT. Protein product: CASSRMGSWGNQPQHF.

As for this clone: A much larger clone lies a single base off, so this may be a read error. The sample has other DNA sequences that encode this CDR3 too. This sequence joins TRBV10-3 and TRBJ2-7, with D uncertain. The V and J ends lost 3 bases and 4 bases respectively, with 4 bases between them. Germline CDR1 and CDR2: ENHRY and SYGVKD. The CDR3 is 11 amino acids. The CDR3 protein is CAISEGYEQYF. CDR3 bases: TGTGCCATCAGTGAAGGGTACGAGCAGTACTTC.

The V call is TRBV7-2, the J call TRBJ2-2; no reliable D call. The CDR3 length is 13 residues. Trimming cost V 8 bases and J 4 bases, with 11 bases left between them. The germline V gene encodes CDR1 SGHTA and CDR2 FQGNSA. CDR3 residues: CASRPQGTGELFF. The CDR3 DNA reads as TGTGCCAGCCGTCCTCAAGGCACCGGGGAGCTGTTTTTT.

DNA for the CDR3: TGCGCCAGCAGCCCCAGGACGCGAGATTTCGCTGGAAACACCATATATTTT. Amino acid sequence: CASSPRTRDFAGNTIYF. This chain connects TRBV4-1 to TRBJ1-3; D not certain. CDR1 is MGHRA, CDR2 YSYEKL, per germline. The CDR3 has 17 amino acids. The germline V and J ends were trimmed by 4 bases and 2 bases, with 18 bases remaining between them.

On this clone itself: At the DNA level, this CDR3 is encoded by other sequences in the same sample as well. V usage is TRBV19 and J usage is TRBJ1-3; no clear D. Germline V CDR1 and CDR2: LNHDA, SQIVND (reference sequence). The CDR3 spans 16 residues. The V gene lost 5 bases and the J gene lost 0 bases, with 14 bases spanning the gap. The CDR3 DNA is TGTGCCAGTAGTCCCCGTGGCTCGTTCTCTGGAAACACCATATATTTT. Translation gives CASSPRGSFSGNTIYF.

The genes are TRBV14 and TRBJ1-2; TRBD1 might be the D (5 bases). Trimming cost V 4 bases and J 3 bases, with 15 bases left between them. The length of the CDR3 is 15 residues. Germline CDR1 reads SGHDN; CDR2 reads FVKESK. The CDR3 spells CASSLGTGRHYGYTF. DNA for the CDR3: TGTGCCAGCAGCCTCGGGACGGGACGGCACTATGGCTACACCTTC.

In regard to this clone: The identical CDR3 is also encoded by other nucleotide sequences in the sample. The V call is TRBV28, the J call TRBJ1-5; D gene uncertain. The CDR3 is made up of 12 amino acids. Trimming left V 1 base short and J 9 bases short, with 7 bases between. Per the germline V gene, CDR1 is MDHEN and CDR2 is SYDVKM. CDR3 sequence (DNA): TGTGCCAGCAGTTTATTGGTGCGGCCCCAGCATTTT. Encoded protein: CASSLLVRPQHF. Full variable domain (missing parts from reference TRBV28 and TRBJ1-5): DVKVTQSSRYLVKRTGEKVFLECVQDMDHENMFWYRQDPGLGLRLIYFSYDVKMKEKGDIPEGYSVSREKKERFSLILESASTNQTSMYLCASSLLVRPQHFGDGTRLSIL.

This clone was seen a handful of times. Here the CDR3 reads CSVSESGAPDTQYF. CDR3 bases: TGCAGCGTTTCTGAGAGTGGGGCCCCAGATACGCAGTATTTT. This sequence joins TRBV29-1 and TRBJ2-3; D is perhaps TRBD1 (5 bases). The CDR3 totals 14 residues. Trimming took off 5 bases at V and 4 bases at J, with 16 bases between the two ends. Per the germline V gene, CDR1 is SQVTM and CDR2 is ANQGSEA.

The chain employs TRBV21-1 and TRBJ2-7; the DNA was not compared with TRBD1, the D call given in the table. TRBV21-1 is marked as a pseudogene. The CDR3 has 14 amino acids. CDR3 loop: CASSKPCRFYEQYF. The DNA of the CDR3 is TGTGCCAGCAGCAAACCTTGCAGGTTCTACGAGCAGTACTTC.

The chain recombines TRBV18 with TRBJ1-4, with 10 positions matching TRBD1. CDR1 is KGHSH and CDR2 is LQKENI in the germline V gene. V lost 3 bases to trimming and J lost 7 bases; unmatched junction nucleotides: 8. This CDR3 is 16 amino acids long. As DNA, the CDR3 is TGTGCCAGCTCACCGGGGACAGGGGTACTCCGTGAAAAACTGTTTTTT. Protein sequence: CASSPGTGVLREKLFF.

The V and J genes are TRBV6-1 and TRBJ1-1; no reliable D call. This CDR3 region has 15 residues. Trimming stripped 3 bases from V and 1 base from J, with 12 bases between. Looked up from germline, CDR1 is MNHNS and CDR2 is SASEGT. CDR3 loop: CASSDQWLANTEAFF. The CDR3 DNA is TGTGCCAGCAGTGACCAATGGTTGGCGAACACTGAAGCTTTCTTT.

The rearrangement links TRBV27 to TRBJ2-5; unclear D gene. CDR1 and CDR2 (germline): MNHEY, SMNVEV (reference sequence). V dropped 7 bases and J dropped 5 bases, with 11 bases sitting between them. The CDR3 consists of 12 residues. The CDR3 nucleotides are TGTGCCAGCATCGCTGGAGACGAGACCCAGTACTTC. It yields the protein CASIAGDETQYF.

This clone showed up just a few times. V and J are TRBV18 and TRBJ2-5; no definite D call. V was shortened by 4 bases and J by 2 bases, with 8 bases between the two germline ends. The germline gives CDR1 KGHSH, CDR2 LQKENI. This CDR3 region has 13 residues. The CDR3 DNA follows: TGTGCCAGCTCACAGGGCAGTCAAGAGACCCAGTACTTC. Its translation is CASSQGSQETQYF.

This rearrangement joins TRBV6-6 to TRBJ1-1, with TRBD1 matching 9 bases. V was clipped by 6 bases and J by 1 base; unmatched bases: 9. The length of the CDR3 is 16 residues. Germline CDR1 MNHNY, CDR2 SVGAGI (reference sequence). The CDR3: CASRGQGYRGNTEAFF. CDR3 nucleotides: TGTGCCAGCAGGGGACAGGGCTATCGGGGGAACACTGAAGCTTTCTTT.